The rows below give T cell receptor beta chains drawn from one sample of a study of cytomegalovirus exposure and HLA in healthy donors. TCRdb keeps only in-frame clones here, not all; method: immunoSEQ multiplex PCR. The sample lists 120,000 to 150,000 clones, roughly 85% occurring once. Sequencing was carried out using PBMCs. Receptor source: a male donor in good health and CMV-seronegative. CDR3s include the opening cysteine and the closing phenylalanine or tryptophan. D genes are given only for firm matches. Part of the rows lack a size; the others show once, few, many or a class for expanded clones.

size	D	V	J	CDR3	DNA
NA	NA	TRBV21-1	TRBJ1-6	CASSRKQGLSLHF	TGTGCCAGCAGCAGGAAACAGGGTTTATCCCTCCACTTT
NA	TRBD2	TRBV7-2	TRBJ2-1	CASSWGTSARSSYNEQFF	TGTGCCAGCAGCTGGGGGACTAGCGCCAGGAGCTCCTACAATGAGCAGTTCTTC
NA	NA	TRBV4-1	TRBJ2-7	CASSQAPQDTYEQYF	TGCGCCAGCAGCCAAGCTCCACAGGATACCTACGAGCAGTACTTC
NA	NA	TRBV5-1	TRBJ2-3	CASRAGGTDTQYF	TGCGCCAGCAGAGCAGGGGGCACAGATACGCAGTATTTT
NA	NA	TRBV4-3	TRBJ1-2	CASSQGSTGNYGYTF	TGCGCCAGCAGCCAAGGATCGACGGGGAACTATGGCTACACCTTC
NA	NA	TRBV30	TRBJ2-5	CAWRRQVSREQYF	TGTGCCTGGAGAAGACAGGTATCGAGGGAGCAGTACTTC
NA	NA	TRBV7-2	TRBJ1-6	CASSLGSLPIYNSPLHF	TGTGCCAGCAGCTTAGGCAGTCTCCCCATCTATAATTCACCCCTCCACTTT
once	TRBD1	TRBV9	TRBJ2-1	CASSAAPQGAIGYNEQFF	TGTGCCAGCAGCGCCGCCCCACAGGGGGCAATTGGCTACAATGAGCAGTTCTTC
NA	NA	TRBV10-3	TRBJ1-6	CAISERQDNSPLHF	TGTGCCATCAGTGAGCGACAGGATAATTCACCCCTCCACTTT
NA	NA	TRBV21-1	TRBJ2-5	CASSKIRVAGGPRETQYF	TGTGCCAGCAGCAAAATTCGGGTAGCGGGAGGGCCGAGGGAGACCCAGTACTTC
NA	TRBD1	TRBV6-5	TRBJ1-2	CASTQGQGWGYGYTF	TGTGCCAGCACCCAGGGACAGGGCTGGGGCTATGGCTACACCTTC
NA	TRBD1	TRBV9	TRBJ2-2	CASSPTGQGVYTGELFF	TGTGCCAGCAGCCCCACCGGACAGGGGGTATACACCGGGGAGCTGTTTTTT
NA	NA	TRBV10-3	TRBJ1-1	CAISEIEQAGAFF	TGTGCCATCAGTGAGATCGAGCAGGCCGGAGCTTTCTTT
NA	NA	TRBV13	TRBJ2-7	CASSSPGYEQYF	TGTGCCAGCAGCTCCCCCGGGTACGAGCAGTACTTC
NA	NA	TRBV6-5	TRBJ1-1	CAVSSNTEAFF	TGTGCCGTGTCCTCGAACACTGAAGCTTTCTTT
NA	NA	TRBV29-1	TRBJ1-2	CSVGEGDYGYTF	TGCAGCGTGGGGGAGGGAGACTATGGCTACACCTTC
NA	TRBD2	TRBV2	TRBJ2-7	CASSGLAGVEEQYF	TGTGCCAGCAGTGGGCTAGCGGGCGTTGAGGAGCAGTACTTC
few	TRBD1	TRBV7-2	TRBJ1-4	CASSLGGQFNEKLFF	TGTGCCAGCAGCTTAGGGGGACAGTTTAATGAAAAACTGTTTTTT
NA	TRBD1	TRBV7-6	TRBJ2-7	CASSLGLGQGGVEQYF	TGTGCCAGCAGCTTAGGTCTGGGACAGGGTGGAGTGGAGCAGTACTTC
NA	TRBD1	TRBV4-3	TRBJ1-6	CASSQGTGEDSPLHF	TGCGCCAGCAGCCAAGGAACAGGGGAGGATTCACCCCTCCACTTT
NA	TRBD1	TRBV27	TRBJ2-2	CASSSSRGSTGELFF	TGTGCCAGCAGTTCCTCCAGGGGGTCAACCGGGGAGCTGTTTTTT
NA	TRBD1	TRBV29-1	TRBJ2-5	CSAGTGAIQYF	TGCAGCGCCGGGACAGGGGCCATCCAGTACTTC
NA	NA	TRBV29-1	TRBJ1-2	CSVGGGRGLNYGYTF	TGCAGCGTTGGCGGGGGCAGGGGCCTTAACTATGGCTACACCTTC
NA	NA	TRBV7-7	TRBJ1-1	CASSPGRGGVRMDTEAFF	TGTGCCAGCAGCCCCGGGAGGGGGGGCGTAAGAATGGACACTGAAGCTTTCTTT
few	TRBD1	TRBV4-3	TRBJ1-3	CASSPGTGAHLSGNTIYF	TGCGCCAGCAGCCCCGGGACAGGGGCCCACCTCTCTGGAAACACCATATATTTT
NA	NA	TRBV11-2	TRBJ2-7	CASSLPTEQYF	TGTGCCAGCAGCTTACCGACAGAGCAGTACTTC
NA	NA	TRBV29-1	TRBJ1-2	CSTVEGGYGYTF	TGCAGCACAGTGGAGGGCGGCTATGGCTACACCTTC
NA	NA	TRBV7-9	TRBJ2-7	CASSTPGQAGGPKDF	TGTGCCAGCAGCACACCGGGACAAGCTGGCGGTCCGAAAGACTTC
NA	NA	TRBV21-1	TRBJ2-1	CASSKGWRDHEQFF	TGTGCCAGCAGCAAAGGATGGCGGGACCATGAGCAGTTCTTC
NA	TRBD1	TRBV5-4	TRBJ2-3	CASSRGTGRGTDTQYF	TGTGCCAGCAGCAGGGGGACAGGAAGAGGCACAGATACGCAGTATTTT
NA	NA	TRBV7-3	TRBJ2-5	CASSLTPVETQYF	TGTGCCAGCAGCTTAACGCCGGTGGAGACCCAGTACTTC
NA	NA	TRBV6-5	TRBJ1-3	CASSPDGSGNTIYF	TGTGCCAGCAGCCCCGACGGGTCTGGAAACACCATATATTTT
NA	NA	TRBV6-6	TRBJ2-5	CASRRAQGWQETQYF	TGTGCCAGCAGAAGAGCCCAGGGGTGGCAAGAGACCCAGTACTTC
NA	NA	TRBV6-5	TRBJ1-1	CASSWQGALEAFF	TGTGCCAGCAGTTGGCAGGGCGCTCTTGAAGCTTTCTTT
NA	NA	TRBV15	TRBJ2-1	CATSRGGGDDGNEQFF	TGTGCCACCAGCAGGGGAGGAGGGGACGACGGTAATGAGCAGTTCTTC
NA	TRBD1	TRBV6-6	TRBJ1-1	CASSRLTGGIEAFF	TGTGCCAGCAGCCGCCTAACAGGGGGGATCGAAGCTTTCTTT
few	NA	TRBV28	TRBJ2-2	CASSFSTGELFF	TGTGCCAGCAGTTTCTCCACCGGGGAGCTGTTTTTT
NA	NA	TRBV9	TRBJ2-7	CASSVGGGTYEQYF	TGTGCCAGCAGCGTAGGAGGCGGGACCTACGAGCAGTACTTC
NA	NA	TRBV7-9	TRBJ1-1	CASSPGTLAIAFF	TGTGCCAGCAGCCCCGGGACTTTAGCCATAGCTTTCTTT
NA	TRBD1	TRBV9	TRBJ2-1	CASSVEGQGTYNEQFF	TGTGCCAGCAGCGTAGAAGGACAGGGGACCTACAATGAGCAGTTCTTC
NA	NA	TRBV18	TRBJ1-4	CASSPKQGPTNEKLFF	TGTGCCAGCTCACCTAAGCAGGGGCCAACTAATGAAAAACTGTTTTTT